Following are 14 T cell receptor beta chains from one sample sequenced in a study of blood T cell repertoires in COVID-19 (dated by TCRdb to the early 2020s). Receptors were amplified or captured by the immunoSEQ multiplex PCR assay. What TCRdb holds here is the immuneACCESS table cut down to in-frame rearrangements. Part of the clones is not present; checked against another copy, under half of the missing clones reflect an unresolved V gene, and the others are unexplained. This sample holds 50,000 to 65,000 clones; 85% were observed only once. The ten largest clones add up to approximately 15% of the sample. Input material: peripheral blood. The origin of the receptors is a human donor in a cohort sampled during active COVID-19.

In DNA, the CDR3 is TGTGCCAGCAGCAACGACCTTACGGGGGGATATTTCAATGAGCAGTTCTTC. Its protein product is CASSNDLTGGYFNEQFF. V and J are TRBV7-9 and TRBJ2-1; TRBD2 matches 7 bases. Germline values: CDR1 SEHNR, CDR2 FQNEAQ (reference sequence). The CDR3 contains 17 residues. The V gene end was trimmed by 5 bases and the J gene end by 6 bases; junction bases not matched to a gene: 16.

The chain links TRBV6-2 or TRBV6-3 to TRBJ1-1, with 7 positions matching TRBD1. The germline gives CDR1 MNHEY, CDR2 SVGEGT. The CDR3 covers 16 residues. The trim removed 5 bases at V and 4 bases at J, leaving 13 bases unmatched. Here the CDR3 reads CASSNDRAPSGTEAFF. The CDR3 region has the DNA TGTGCCAGCAGTAACGACAGGGCACCCTCGGGCACTGAAGCTTTCTTT.

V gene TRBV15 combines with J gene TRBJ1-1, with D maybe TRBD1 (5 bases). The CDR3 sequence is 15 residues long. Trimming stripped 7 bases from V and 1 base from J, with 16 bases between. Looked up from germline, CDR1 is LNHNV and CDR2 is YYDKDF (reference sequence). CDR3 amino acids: CATTLQVAANTEAFF. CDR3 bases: TGTGCCACCACCCTACAGGTGGCAGCGAACACTGAAGCTTTCTTT.

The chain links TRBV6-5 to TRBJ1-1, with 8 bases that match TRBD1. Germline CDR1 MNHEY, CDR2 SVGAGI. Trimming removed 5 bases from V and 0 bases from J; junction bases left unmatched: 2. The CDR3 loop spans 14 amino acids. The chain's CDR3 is CASSRTGLNTEAFF. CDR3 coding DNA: TGTGCCAGCAGTCGGACAGGGCTGAACACTGAAGCTTTCTTT.

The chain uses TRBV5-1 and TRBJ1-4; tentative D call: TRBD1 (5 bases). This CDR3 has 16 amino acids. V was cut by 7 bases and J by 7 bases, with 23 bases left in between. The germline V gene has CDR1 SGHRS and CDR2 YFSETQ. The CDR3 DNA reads TGCGCCAGCGCGTGGCAGGGTCTTAATGCTCCTGAAAAACTGTTTTTT. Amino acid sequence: CASAWQGLNAPEKLFF.

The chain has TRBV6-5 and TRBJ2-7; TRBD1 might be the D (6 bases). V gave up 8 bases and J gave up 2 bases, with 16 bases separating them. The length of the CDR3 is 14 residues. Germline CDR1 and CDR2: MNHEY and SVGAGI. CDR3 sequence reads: CASWGHSNPYEQYF. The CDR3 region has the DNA TGTGCCAGCTGGGGGCACTCAAACCCCTACGAGCAGTACTTC.

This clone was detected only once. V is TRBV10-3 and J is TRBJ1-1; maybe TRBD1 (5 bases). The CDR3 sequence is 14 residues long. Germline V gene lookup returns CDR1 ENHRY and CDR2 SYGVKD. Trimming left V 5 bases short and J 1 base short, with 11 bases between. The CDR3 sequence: CAISRDSANTEAFF. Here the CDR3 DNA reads TGTGCCATCAGTCGGGACTCAGCGAACACTGAAGCTTTCTTT.

CDR3 bases: TGTGCCAGCAGTTGGGACAAGCAAGCTTATAATTCACCCCTCCACTTT. This translates into CASSWDKQAYNSPLHF. This sequence joins TRBV2 and TRBJ1-6; D perhaps matches TRBD1 (6 bases). From germline, CDR1 is SNHLY and CDR2 FYNNEI. The CDR3 runs 16 residues. Trimming removed 5 bases at V and 4 bases at J, with 15 bases between. Variable domain in full (rest from reference TRBV2 and TRBJ1-6): EPEVTQTPSHQVTQMGQEVILRCVPISNHLYFYWYRQILGQKVEFLVSFYNNEISEKSEIFDDQFSVERPDGSNFTLKIRSTKLEDSAMYFCASSWDKQAYNSPLHFGNGTRLTVT.

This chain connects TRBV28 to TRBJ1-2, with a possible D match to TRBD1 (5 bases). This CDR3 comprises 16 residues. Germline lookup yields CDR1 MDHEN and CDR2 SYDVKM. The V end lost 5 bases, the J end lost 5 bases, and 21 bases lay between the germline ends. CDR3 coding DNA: TGTGCCAGCAGTCTCGGACGGGTTACAGGAGGGTATGGCTACACCTTC. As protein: CASSLGRVTGGYGYTF.

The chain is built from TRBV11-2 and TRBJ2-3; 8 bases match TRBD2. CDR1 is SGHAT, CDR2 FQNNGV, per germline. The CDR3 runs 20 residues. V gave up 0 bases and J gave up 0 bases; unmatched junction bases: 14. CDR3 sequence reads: CASSLDPPGTSTISTDTQYF. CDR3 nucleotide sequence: TGTGCCAGCAGCTTAGATCCCCCCGGGACTAGTACGATTAGCACAGATACGCAGTATTTT.

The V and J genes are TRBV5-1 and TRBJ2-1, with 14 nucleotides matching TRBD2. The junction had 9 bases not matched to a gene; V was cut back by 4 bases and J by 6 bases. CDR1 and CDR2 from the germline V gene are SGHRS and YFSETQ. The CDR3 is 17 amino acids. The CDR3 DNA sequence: TGCGCCAGCAGCACCGGGACTAGCGGGAGAGGGGTCAATGAGCAGTTCTTC. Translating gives CASSTGTSGRGVNEQFF. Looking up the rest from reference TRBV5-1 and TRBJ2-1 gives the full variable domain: KAGVTQTPRYLIKTRGQQVTLSCSPISGHRSVSWYQQTPGQGLQFLFEYFSETQRNKGNFPGRFSGRQFSNSRSEMNVSTLELGDSALYLCASSTGTSGRGVNEQFFGPGTRLTVL.

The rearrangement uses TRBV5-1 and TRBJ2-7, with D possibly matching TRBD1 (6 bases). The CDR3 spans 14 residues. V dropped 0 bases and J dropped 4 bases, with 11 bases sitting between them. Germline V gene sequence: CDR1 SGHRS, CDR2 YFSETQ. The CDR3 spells CASSLEQGSYEQYF. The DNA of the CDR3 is TGCGCCAGCAGCTTGGAGCAGGGGAGTTACGAGCAGTACTTC.

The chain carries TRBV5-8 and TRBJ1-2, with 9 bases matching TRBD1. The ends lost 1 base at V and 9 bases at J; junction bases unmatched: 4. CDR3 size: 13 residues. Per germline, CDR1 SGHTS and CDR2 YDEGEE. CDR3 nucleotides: TGTGCCAGCAGCTTGACGGGACAGGGAAGCTACACCTTC. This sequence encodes CASSLTGQGSYTF.

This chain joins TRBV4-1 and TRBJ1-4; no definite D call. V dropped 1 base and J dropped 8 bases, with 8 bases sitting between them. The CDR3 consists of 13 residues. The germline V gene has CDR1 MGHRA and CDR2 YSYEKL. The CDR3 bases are TGCGCCAGCAGCCAAGCTCCGACAGAAAAACTGTTTTTT. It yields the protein CASSQAPTEKLFF.